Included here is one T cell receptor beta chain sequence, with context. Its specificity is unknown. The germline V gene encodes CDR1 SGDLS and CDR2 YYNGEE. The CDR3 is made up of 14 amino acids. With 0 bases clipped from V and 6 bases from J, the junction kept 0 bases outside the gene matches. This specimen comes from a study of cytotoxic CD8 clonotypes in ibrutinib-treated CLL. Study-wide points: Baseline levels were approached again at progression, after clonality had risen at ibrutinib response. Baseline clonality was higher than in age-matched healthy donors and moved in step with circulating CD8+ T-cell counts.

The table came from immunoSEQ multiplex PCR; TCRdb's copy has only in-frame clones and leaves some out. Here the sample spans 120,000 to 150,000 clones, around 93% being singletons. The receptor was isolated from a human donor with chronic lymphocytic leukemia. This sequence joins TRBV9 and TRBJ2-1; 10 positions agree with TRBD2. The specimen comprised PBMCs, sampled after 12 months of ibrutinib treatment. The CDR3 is CASSVASGSNEQFF. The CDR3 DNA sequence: TGTGCCAGCAGCGTAGCTAGCGGGAGCAATGAGCAGTTCTTC.